Each of the 10 T cell receptor beta chains below was sequenced from the same sample in a study of T cell responses to AZD1222 COVID-19 vaccine (dated by TCRdb to the early 2020s). In light of the paper, this sample's time point label describes: baseline before first vaccination. Libraries were constructed by the immunoSEQ multiplex PCR assay. In its TCRdb copy, this immuneACCESS table keeps in-frame sequences only and misses some clones. Where compared with another copy, unresolved V genes explain less than half of these, and the others have no known cause. For this sample there are some 150,000 clones; 90% appear just once. Approximately 1.8% of the sample comes from the top ten. The starting material was peripheral blood, obtained on day 0 of AZD1222 vaccination. Receptor source: an adult in good health.

The rearrangement links TRBV5-6 to TRBJ2-1; TRBD2 aligns across 12 bases. V shed 3 bases and J 7 bases; nucleotides not matched to a gene: 17. In germline, CDR1 is SGHDT, CDR2 YYEEEE. The CDR3 spans 19 residues. The CDR3 region is CASSSPSSGRVPRLNEQFF. DNA of the CDR3: TGTGCCAGCAGCTCGCCCTCTAGCGGGAGGGTCCCAAGGTTAAATGAGCAGTTCTTC. The variable domain in full, with the rest retrieved from reference TRBV5-6 and TRBJ2-1, is DAGVTQSPTHLIKTRGQQVTLRCSPKSGHDTVSWYQQALGQGPQFIFQYYEEEERQRGNFPDRFSGHQFPNYSSELNVNALLLGDSALYLCASSSPSSGRVPRLNEQFFGPGTRLTVL.

J is TRBJ2-1 and V is TRBV12-3 or TRBV12-4; D is undetermined. The CDR3 runs 11 residues. Trimming stripped 1 base from V and 8 bases from J, with 3 bases between. The CDR3 reads CASSLGDEQFF. As DNA, the CDR3 is TGTGCCAGCAGTTTAGGCGATGAGCAGTTCTTC.

This chain links TRBV28 with TRBJ2-3, with 10 bases fitting TRBD1. The CDR3 sequence is 14 residues long. Germline assignment: CDR1 MDHEN and CDR2 SYDVKM. V gave up 5 bases and J gave up 6 bases; unmatched junction bases: 5. This CDR3 reads CASSRQGAGDTQYF. The CDR3 nucleotides read TGTGCCAGCAGTAGACAGGGGGCGGGGGATACGCAGTATTTT.

V and J are TRBV7-9 and TRBJ2-7; 9 bases are a match to TRBD1. J gave up 2 bases and V 5 bases, and 7 bases lay outside the gene matches. Germline V gene sequence: CDR1 SEHNR, CDR2 FQNEAQ (reference sequence). The CDR3 runs 15 residues. This CDR3 is CASSHFRDRAYEQYF. CDR3 coding DNA: TGTGCCAGCAGCCATTTCAGGGACAGGGCCTACGAGCAGTACTTC.

The V gene is TRBV3-1 (or the pseudogene TRBV3-2), the J gene TRBJ1-1; D gene ambiguous. Germline V gene data show CDR1 as LGHDT and CDR2 as YNNKEL (reference sequence). The ends were cut back, 2 bases at V and 4 bases at J, with 5 bases in the middle. The CDR3 consists of 12 residues. Here the CDR3 DNA reads TGTGCCAGCAGCCAAATACGCACTGAAGCTTTCTTT. This encodes CASSQIRTEAFF.

The rearrangement uses TRBV4-2 and TRBJ2-2; D not resolved. The ends were cut back, 4 bases at V and 4 bases at J, with 13 bases in the middle. The germline CDR1 and CDR2 sequences are LGHNA and YNFKEQ. The CDR3 is made up of 15 amino acids. The CDR3: CASSPGVGITGELFF. In DNA form, the CDR3 reads TGTGCCAGCAGCCCTGGCGTGGGGATCACCGGGGAGCTGTTTTTT.

On this clone itself: Other DNA variants within this sample encode the same CDR3. The gene calls are TRBV20-1 and TRBJ1-5, with 7 positions matching TRBD1. J lost 5 bases, V lost 5 bases, and 0 bases had no gene match. Germline V gene data show CDR1 as DFQATT and CDR2 as SNEGSKA (reference sequence). CDR3 length equals 11 residues. This chain's CDR3 is CSAQGDQPQHF. The CDR3 nucleotides read TGCAGTGCTCAGGGGGATCAGCCCCAGCATTTT.

This sequence joins TRBV29-1 and TRBJ2-2; D ambiguous. The CDR3 runs 16 residues. Between the trimmed V and J ends, which lost 0 bases and 4 bases, there was a span of 15 bases. Germline V gene data show CDR1 as SQVTM and CDR2 as ANQGSEA. CDR3 DNA sequence: TGCAGCGTTGAAGAAAGGGATAGTCAAGCCACCGGGGAGCTGTTTTTT. Amino acids: CSVEERDSQATGELFF.

The chain uses TRBV5-6 and TRBJ1-2; the D is unclear. The germline V gene encodes CDR1 SGHDT and CDR2 YYEEEE. V was shortened by 0 bases and J by 7 bases, with 16 bases between the two germline ends. The CDR3 totals 15 residues. CDR3 residues: CASSLVAGEPGGYTF. CDR3 coding DNA: TGTGCCAGCAGCTTGGTGGCAGGCGAACCCGGTGGCTACACCTTC.

The chain combines TRBV4-1 with TRBJ1-5; possibly TRBD1 for D (5 bases). Germline values: CDR1 MGHRA, CDR2 YSYEKL. CDR3 length equals 15 residues. V was shortened by 0 bases and J by 6 bases, with 12 bases between the two germline ends. The CDR3 sequence is CASSQDWGSGQPQHF. The CDR3 region has the DNA TGCGCCAGCAGCCAAGATTGGGGGTCAGGTCAGCCCCAGCATTTT.